This T cell receptor (beta chain) came from a study of blood T cell repertoires in COVID-19. Study context: COVID-19 samples from acute and convalescent phases originated in the United States, Italy and Spain. T cells, B-cell-depleted T cells, or PBMCs provided the cDNA or gDNA that served as material.

Authors' data handling: Estimation of nucleated cell counts was performed using reference gene primer amplification. Some clones are missing from TCRdb's copy, which holds only in-frame ones; the method was immunoSEQ multiplex PCR. That table gives V, J and clone size, and the DNA gave D and trimming. The table shows 150,000 to 200,000 clones, with approximately 84% occurring only once. The length of the CDR3 is 16 residues. V was trimmed by 4 bases and J by 2 bases, leaving 15 bases between them. Germline V lookup: CDR1 SGHNT, CDR2 YENEEA. J is TRBJ2-1 and V is TRBV11-3; D may be TRBD2 (6 bases). The clonotype was recovered from a man aged 35-49 years who had recovered from COVID-19. Material: peripheral blood. The CDR3 loop is CASSSGESFPYNEQFF. In DNA form, the CDR3 reads TGTGCCAGCAGCTCGGGGGAGTCCTTTCCCTACAATGAGCAGTTCTTC.